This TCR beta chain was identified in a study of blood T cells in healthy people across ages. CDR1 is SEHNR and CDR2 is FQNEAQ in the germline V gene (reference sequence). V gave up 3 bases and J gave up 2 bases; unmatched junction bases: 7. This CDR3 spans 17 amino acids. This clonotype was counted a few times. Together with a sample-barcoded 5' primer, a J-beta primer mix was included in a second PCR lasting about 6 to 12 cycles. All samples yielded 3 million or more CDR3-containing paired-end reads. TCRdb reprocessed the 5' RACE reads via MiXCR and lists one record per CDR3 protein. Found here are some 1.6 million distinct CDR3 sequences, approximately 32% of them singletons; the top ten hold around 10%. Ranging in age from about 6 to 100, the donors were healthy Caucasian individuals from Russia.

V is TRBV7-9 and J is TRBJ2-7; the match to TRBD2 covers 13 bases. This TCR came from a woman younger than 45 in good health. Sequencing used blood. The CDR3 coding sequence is TGTGCCAGCAGCTTCCTTCCGGGACTAGCGGGAACCTACGAGCAGTACTTC. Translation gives CASSFLPGLAGTYEQYF.